The 18 T cell receptor beta chains below were found in one sample sequenced in a study of a mutant IDH1 vaccine in newly diagnosed glioma. Data came from immunoSEQ multiplex PCR; TCRdb stores just in-frame clones and leaves some out. The sample consists of approximately 88,000 clones, roughly 77% of them appearing once. Time point here: baseline, week 1 (first vaccination visit). As for treatment: pre-vaccination baseline after standard-of-care therapy. This material consisted of PBMCs, taken from a glioma patient treated with radiotherapy, temozolomide or both. These receptors were collected from a middle-aged man with glioma.

V and J are TRBV27 and TRBJ2-7; no clear D gene. The germline gives CDR1 MNHEY, CDR2 SMNVEV (reference sequence). V was trimmed by 6 bases and J by 6 bases, leaving 24 bases between them. The CDR3 is 16 residues long. Here the CDR3 reads CASSPFIIGASVEQYF. The CDR3 coding sequence is TGTGCCAGCAGCCCTTTTATTATCGGAGCGTCTGTCGAGCAGTACTTC.

This clone was recorded a few times. The chain combines TRBV19 with TRBJ2-1, with 7 bases identical to TRBD1. This CDR3 comprises 16 residues. Germline assignment: CDR1 LNHDA and CDR2 SQIVND (reference sequence). V trimming: 6 bases; J trimming: 0 bases; junction bases outside the gene matches: 8. The CDR3 sequence: CASRSQTGASYNEQFF. DNA for the CDR3: TGTGCCAGTAGGTCCCAAACAGGGGCCTCCTACAATGAGCAGTTCTTC.

The chain recombines TRBV13 with TRBJ2-1, with D possibly TRBD1 on 6 matching bases. This CDR3 is built from 17 residues. CDR1 is PRHDT, CDR2 FYEKMQ, per germline (reference sequence). Between the trimmed V and J ends, which lost 5 bases and 3 bases, there was a span of 20 bases. CDR3 region: CASSTSAQGKDYNEQFF. CDR3 nucleotides: TGTGCCAGCAGCACATCGGCACAGGGTAAAGACTACAATGAGCAGTTCTTC.

The chain couples TRBV19 to TRBJ1-2; no clear D. V lost 5 bases and J lost 1, with 5 bases in between. The germline V gene encodes CDR1 LNHDA and CDR2 SQIVND (reference sequence). The CDR3 loop spans 12 amino acids. Here the CDR3 reads CASSWFNYGYTF. CDR3 coding DNA: TGTGCCAGTAGTTGGTTTAACTATGGCTACACCTTC.

The rearrangement uses TRBV5-1 and TRBJ2-7; 10 nucleotides agree with TRBD1. Germline CDR1 is SGHRS and CDR2 is YFSETQ. The CDR3 covers 15 residues. V was pared by 4 bases and J by 3 bases, with 7 bases of the junction left unmatched. In nucleotides, the CDR3 is TGCGCCAGCAGCGCACCGGGACAGGGGAGCTACGAGCAGTACTTC. As protein: CASSAPGQGSYEQYF. Based on the CDR3 plus reference TRBV5-1 and TRBJ2-7, the full variable domain is KAGVTQTPRYLIKTRGQQVTLSCSPISGHRSVSWYQQTPGQGLQFLFEYFSETQRNKGNFPGRFSGRQFSNSRSEMNVSTLELGDSALYLCASSAPGQGSYEQYFGPGTRLTVT.

The chain couples TRBV5-1 to TRBJ2-7, with D hard to call. Germline-derived CDR1 and CDR2 are SGHRS and YFSETQ. Deletions cut 1 base from V and 0 bases from J, with 11 bases between. CDR3 length: 15 residues. CDR3 in DNA: TGCGCCAGCAGCTTGACAGCTACAAGCTCCTACGAGCAGTACTTC. Protein sequence: CASSLTATSSYEQYF.

The rearrangement joins TRBV29-1 to TRBJ2-7; D is undetermined. V lost 7 bases, J lost 2 bases, and 12 bases lay in between. CDR3 length: 12 residues. Germline CDR1 and CDR2: SQVTM and ANQGSEA. The CDR3 loop reads CSASVGTYEQYF. CDR3 in DNA: TGCAGCGCCTCGGTAGGGACCTACGAGCAGTACTTC.

This chain links TRBV7-2 with TRBJ2-5, with 8 bases fitting TRBD1. V shed 2 bases, J shed 4 bases, and the junction held 3 bases outside the gene matches. This CDR3 comprises 14 residues. Germline CDR1 and CDR2: SGHTA and FQGNSA. CDR3 residues: CASSLRTGLETQYF. Written as DNA, the CDR3 is TGTGCCAGCAGCTTACGGACAGGGTTAGAGACCCAGTACTTC.

This clone was recorded once. The chain couples TRBV5-6 to TRBJ2-1; possibly TRBD1 for D (6 bases). Germline CDR1 SGHDT, CDR2 YYEEEE. The V and J ends lost 4 bases and 5 bases respectively, with 10 bases between them. This CDR3 is 13 amino acids long. The CDR3 sequence is CASSPTGHNEQFF. The CDR3 DNA reads TGTGCCAGCAGCCCGACAGGTCACAATGAGCAGTTCTTC.

The chain has TRBV2 and TRBJ1-3; D gene uncertain. CDR1 and CDR2 from the germline V gene are SNHLY and FYNNEI. The CDR3 runs to 15 residues. V dropped 4 bases and J dropped 0 bases, with 10 bases sitting between them. This CDR3 is CASSVQTVSGNTIYF. In DNA form, the CDR3 reads TGTGCCAGCAGTGTTCAGACGGTCTCTGGAAACACCATATATTTT.

This clone appeared once. The chain is built from TRBV6-4 and TRBJ1-2, with D perhaps TRBD1 (6 bases). CDR3 size: 14 residues. Trimming took off 2 bases at V and 7 bases at J, with 14 bases between the two ends. Germline lookup yields CDR1 MRHNA and CDR2 SNTAGT. Here the CDR3 reads CASSDLDGGGGYTF. The CDR3 region has the DNA TGTGCCAGCAGTGACCTCGACGGAGGGGGTGGCTACACCTTC.

This chain uses TRBV5-4 with TRBJ2-1, with 10 bases aligning to TRBD2. Germline CDR1 SGHNT, CDR2 YYREEE (reference sequence). This CDR3 has 15 amino acids. J lost 6 bases, V lost 4 bases, and 7 bases had no gene match. The CDR3 loop is CASSLFASGSNEQFF. The CDR3 DNA reads as TGTGCCAGCAGCCTCTTTGCTAGCGGGAGCAATGAGCAGTTCTTC.

The chain combines TRBV5-1 with TRBJ2-7; 8 bases align to TRBD1. CDR1 and CDR2 (germline): SGHRS, YFSETQ. The CDR3 totals 14 residues. J lost 5 bases, V lost 3 bases, and 7 bases had no gene match. CDR3 sequence: CASSSAGTGDEQYF. DNA of the CDR3: TGCGCCAGCAGCTCCGCCGGGACAGGAGACGAGCAGTACTTC. Full variable domain (outside the CDR3, taken from reference TRBV5-1 and TRBJ2-7): KAGVTQTPRYLIKTRGQQVTLSCSPISGHRSVSWYQQTPGQGLQFLFEYFSETQRNKGNFPGRFSGRQFSNSRSEMNVSTLELGDSALYLCASSSAGTGDEQYFGPGTRLTVT.

The chain uses TRBV7-9 and TRBJ2-1; D unresolved. The CDR3 sequence is 11 residues long. Germline loops: CDR1 SEHNR, CDR2 FQNEAQ (reference sequence). Trimming pared 1 base from V and 6 bases from J, leaving 1 base between. The CDR3 loop is CASSLGNEQFF. Written as DNA, the CDR3 is TGTGCCAGCAGCTTAGGCAATGAGCAGTTCTTC.

The chain couples TRBV2 to TRBJ2-7; D unresolved. The germline V gene encodes CDR1 SNHLY and CDR2 FYNNEI. The V end lost 4 bases, the J end lost 4 bases, and 14 bases lay between the germline ends. CDR3 size: 14 residues. The CDR3 loop reads CASSGRPDLYEQYF. In nucleotides, the CDR3 is TGTGCCAGCAGTGGCCGGCCCGACCTTTACGAGCAGTACTTC. The full variable domain, with the rest looked up from reference TRBV2 and TRBJ2-7, is EPEVTQTPSHQVTQMGQEVILRCVPISNHLYFYWYRQILGQKVEFLVSFYNNEISEKSEIFDDQFSVERPDGSNFTLKIRSTKLEDSAMYFCASSGRPDLYEQYFGPGTRLTVT.

The chain uses TRBV4-3 and TRBJ2-3; 7 nucleotides match TRBD2. The germline CDR1 and CDR2 sequences are LGHNA and YSLEER. The CDR3 covers 13 residues. V lost 4 bases and J lost 5; bases outside the gene matches: 3. The CDR3 coding sequence is TGCGCCAGCAGCCTTGTAGCGGGAGATACGCAGTATTTT. It is translated as CASSLVAGDTQYF.

J is TRBJ1-5 and V is TRBV7-6, with D perhaps matching TRBD1 (5 bases). The CDR3 is made up of 13 amino acids. Trimming removed 5 bases at V and 7 bases at J, with 12 bases between. Per the germline V gene, CDR1 is SGHVS and CDR2 is FNYEAQ. The CDR3 reads CASSNRGGQPQHF. In DNA, the CDR3 is TGTGCCAGCAGCAACCGCGGGGGGCAGCCCCAGCATTTT. Together with reference TRBV7-6 and TRBJ1-5, the CDR3 gives the full variable domain: GAGVSQSPRYKVTKRGQDVALRCDPISGHVSLYWYRQALGQGPEFLTYFNYEAQQDKSGLPNDRFSAERPEGSISTLTIQRTEQRDSAMYRCASSNRGGQPQHFGDGTRLSIL.

This clone was recorded once. The J gene is TRBJ1-4, the V gene TRBV10-2, with TRBD1 matching 8 bases. There are 16 residues in the CDR3. Germline trimming cut 5 bases from V and 0 bases from J; bases unmatched to any gene: 5. Germline-derived CDR1 and CDR2 are WSHSY and SAAADI. The CDR3 nucleotides are TGCGCCAGCAGTAAGCAACAGGGGGCAACTAATGAAAAACTGTTTTTT. This codes for CASSKQQGATNEKLFF.